Listed below are T cell receptor beta chains from one sample, sequenced in a study of CD8 T cells in ankylosing spondylitis. One entry per CDR3 protein, called by TCRdb with MiXCR from the 5' RACE reads. The table includes about 300,000 distinct CDR3 sequences, around a tenth detected once. Input material: blood, either unsorted or a sorted T cell fraction (not recorded which). These receptors were obtained from a female donor with ankylosing spondylitis or in good health (not recorded which). Both conserved end residues are part of each CDR3. A D gene is named only where the DNA matches it firmly. Clone size is given for some rows only: seen once, a few or many times, or a class if the clone is expanded.

d_gene: .
v_gene: TRBV4-1
abundance: .
j_gene: TRBJ2-3
CDR3aa: CASSQDLSTDTQYF
CDR3nt: TGCGCCAGCAGCCAAGATCTGAGCACAGATACGCAGTATTTT

d_gene: .
v_gene: TRBV6-5
abundance: .
j_gene: TRBJ2-7
CDR3aa: CASSYRDGSYEQYF
CDR3nt: TGTGCCAGCAGTTACCGGGACGGCTCCTACGAGCAGTACTTC

d_gene: TRBD1
v_gene: TRBV11-2
abundance: few
j_gene: TRBJ2-7
CDR3aa: CASSANRDSFYEQYF
CDR3nt: TGTGCCAGCAGCGCCAACCGGGACAGTTTCTACGAGCAGTACTTC

d_gene: TRBD1
v_gene: TRBV25-1
abundance: many
j_gene: TRBJ2-7
CDR3aa: CASSGTGSYEQYF
CDR3nt: TGTGCCAGCTCCGGGACAGGGTCCTACGAGCAGTACTTC

d_gene: TRBD1
v_gene: TRBV6-1
abundance: many
j_gene: TRBJ1-5
CDR3aa: CASSPAGQGVLAQHF
CDR3nt: TGTGCCAGCAGTCCGGCAGGACAGGGAGTATTGGCCCAGCATTTT

d_gene: .
v_gene: TRBV15
abundance: many
j_gene: TRBJ2-5
CDR3aa: CATSRDAGVNQETQYF
CDR3nt: TGTGCCACCAGCAGAGACGCAGGGGTTAACCAAGAGACCCAGTACTTC

d_gene: TRBD2
v_gene: TRBV20-1
abundance: many
j_gene: TRBJ2-4
CDR3aa: CSAPWGGEENIQYF
CDR3nt: TGCAGTGCACCCTGGGGAGGGGAGGAAAACATTCAGTACTTC

d_gene: TRBD1
v_gene: TRBV29-1
abundance: many
j_gene: TRBJ2-5
CDR3aa: CSVAGTGHETQYF
CDR3nt: TGCAGCGTAGCCGGGACAGGGCATGAGACCCAGTACTTC

d_gene: .
v_gene: TRBV29-1
abundance: many
j_gene: TRBJ2-1
CDR3aa: CSVYIWEEQFF
CDR3nt: TGCAGCGTTTATATCTGGGAGGAGCAGTTCTTC

d_gene: .
v_gene: TRBV19
abundance: .
j_gene: TRBJ2-6
CDR3aa: CASSLAHSGANVLTF
CDR3nt: TGTGCCAGTAGCCTGGCCCACTCTGGGGCCAACGTCCTGACTTTC

d_gene: .
v_gene: TRBV5-5
abundance: many
j_gene: TRBJ1-4
CDR3aa: CASSRTPTNEKLFF
CDR3nt: TGTGCCAGCAGCCGGACACCAACTAATGAAAAACTGTTTTTT

d_gene: TRBD2
v_gene: TRBV10-3
abundance: few
j_gene: TRBJ2-7
CDR3aa: CAISEPPWGSGSYEQYF
CDR3nt: TGTGCCATCAGTGAGCCCCCCTGGGGTAGCGGGAGCTACGAGCAGTACTTC

d_gene: .
v_gene: TRBV7-2
abundance: few
j_gene: TRBJ1-5
CDR3aa: CASSLVSGSNQPQHF
CDR3nt: TGTGCCAGCAGCTTAGTTTCCGGCAGCAATCAGCCCCAGCATTTT

d_gene: TRBD1
v_gene: TRBV6-1
abundance: many
j_gene: TRBJ1-3
CDR3aa: CASSRQGSGNTIYF
CDR3nt: TGTGCCAGCAGTCGACAGGGGTCAGGAAACACCATATATTTT

d_gene: TRBD1
v_gene: TRBV30
abundance: .
j_gene: TRBJ1-6
CDR3aa: CAWTIGQGNSPLHF
CDR3nt: TGTGCCTGGACTATTGGACAGGGTAATTCACCCCTCCACTTT

d_gene: TRBD1
v_gene: TRBV7-3
abundance: few
j_gene: TRBJ2-1
CDR3aa: CASSFRTGGYNEQFF
CDR3nt: TGTGCCAGCAGCTTCCGGACAGGGGGATACAATGAGCAGTTCTTC

d_gene: .
v_gene: TRBV5-5
abundance: .
j_gene: TRBJ1-2
CDR3aa: CASSLGGNVDGYTF
CDR3nt: TGTGCCAGCAGCTTGGGGGGGAACGTCGATGGCTACACCTTC

d_gene: TRBD1
v_gene: TRBV4-1
abundance: many
j_gene: TRBJ1-5
CDR3aa: CANYFYPGTVSNQPQHF
CDR3nt: TGCGCCAACTACTTCTACCCCGGGACAGTTAGCAATCAGCCCCAGCATTTT

d_gene: TRBD2
v_gene: TRBV20-1
abundance: few
j_gene: TRBJ2-3
CDR3aa: CSATGLAGSTDTQYF
CDR3nt: TGCAGTGCTACAGGACTAGCGGGTAGCACAGATACGCAGTATTTT

d_gene: .
v_gene: TRBV24-1
abundance: many
j_gene: TRBJ2-6
CDR3aa: CATSDRKQGRSGANVLTF
CDR3nt: TGTGCCACCAGTGACCGCAAACAGGGTCGCTCTGGGGCCAACGTCCTGACTTTC

d_gene: .
v_gene: TRBV20-1
abundance: .
j_gene: TRBJ1-1
CDR3aa: CSARVGGRAGNTEAFF
CDR3nt: TGCAGTGCTAGAGTCGGGGGACGGGCGGGGAACACTGAAGCTTTCTTT

d_gene: .
v_gene: TRBV5-1
abundance: .
j_gene: TRBJ2-2
CDR3aa: CASSLLKIMGTGELFF
CDR3nt: TGCGCCAGCAGCCTGTTAAAAATTATGGGCACCGGGGAGCTGTTTTTT

d_gene: TRBD2
v_gene: TRBV7-7
abundance: many
j_gene: TRBJ2-2
CDR3aa: CAIRSASGRSGELFF
CDR3nt: TGTGCCATCAGGTCGGCTAGCGGGAGGAGCGGGGAGCTGTTTTTT

d_gene: .
v_gene: TRBV5-1
abundance: many
j_gene: TRBJ1-6
CDR3aa: CASSLVSTAYNSPLHF
CDR3nt: TGCGCCAGCAGCTTGGTTTCCACAGCTTATAATTCACCCCTCCACTTT

d_gene: TRBD2
v_gene: TRBV20-1
abundance: many
j_gene: TRBJ2-1
CDR3aa: CSARRDYEYNEQFF
CDR3nt: TGCAGTGCTAGACGGGACTACGAGTACAATGAGCAGTTCTTC

d_gene: TRBD2
v_gene: TRBV28
abundance: .
j_gene: TRBJ2-2
CDR3aa: CASIFGGTRNTGELFF
CDR3nt: TGTGCCAGCATCTTTGGGGGGACTAGGAACACCGGGGAGCTGTTTTTT

d_gene: .
v_gene: TRBV29-1
abundance: many
j_gene: TRBJ2-5
CDR3aa: CSAPSQAGSETQYF
CDR3nt: TGCAGCGCCCCATCCCAGGCAGGGTCGGAGACCCAGTACTTC

d_gene: .
v_gene: TRBV15
abundance: many
j_gene: TRBJ1-1
CDR3aa: CATSRDRNRNTEAFF
CDR3nt: TGTGCCACCAGCAGAGATCGGAATAGGAACACTGAAGCTTTCTTT

d_gene: .
v_gene: TRBV20-1
abundance: many
j_gene: TRBJ2-7
CDR3aa: CSALLAPSSYEQYF
CDR3nt: TGCAGTGCCCTCCTAGCCCCTAGCTCCTACGAGCAGTACTTC

d_gene: .
v_gene: TRBV3-1
abundance: many
j_gene: TRBJ1-2
CDR3aa: CASSQEEGRVYGYTF
CDR3nt: TGTGCCAGCAGCCAAGAGGAGGGGCGCGTTTATGGCTACACCTTC

d_gene: TRBD2
v_gene: TRBV5-1
abundance: many
j_gene: TRBJ2-7
CDR3aa: CASSWTLSGESYEQYF
CDR3nt: TGCGCCAGCAGCTGGACCCTTAGCGGGGAGAGCTACGAGCAGTACTTC

d_gene: .
v_gene: TRBV7-9
abundance: few
j_gene: TRBJ2-1
CDR3aa: CASSSMKGGGRFGEQFF
CDR3nt: TGTGCCAGCAGCTCGATGAAGGGGGGGGGCCGCTTTGGAGAGCAGTTCTTC

d_gene: .
v_gene: TRBV24-1
abundance: .
j_gene: TRBJ1-5
CDR3aa: CATSRDGGVSNQPQHF
CDR3nt: TGTGCCACCAGCCGGGATGGGGGGGTTAGCAATCAGCCCCAGCATTTT

d_gene: TRBD1
v_gene: TRBV5-1
abundance: many
j_gene: TRBJ1-1
CDR3aa: CASSWLGQGALNTEAFF
CDR3nt: TGCGCCAGCAGCTGGTTGGGGCAGGGGGCCTTGAACACTGAAGCTTTCTTT

d_gene: .
v_gene: TRBV5-1
abundance: many
j_gene: TRBJ2-7
CDR3aa: CASSSGTAIEQYF
CDR3nt: TGCGCCAGCAGCTCTGGGACTGCGATCGAGCAGTACTTC

d_gene: TRBD1
v_gene: TRBV5-1
abundance: many
j_gene: TRBJ2-7
CDR3aa: CASSPRQGYEQYF
CDR3nt: TGCGCCAGCAGCCCGCGACAGGGCTACGAGCAGTACTTC

d_gene: .
v_gene: TRBV5-6
abundance: few
j_gene: TRBJ2-5
CDR3aa: CASSLGGAQYF
CDR3nt: TGTGCCAGCAGCTTGGGGGGGGCCCAGTACTTC

d_gene: TRBD1
v_gene: TRBV11-2
abundance: many
j_gene: TRBJ2-1
CDR3aa: CASSLGPGQAYNEQFF
CDR3nt: TGTGCCAGCAGCTTAGGTCCGGGACAGGCCTACAATGAGCAGTTCTTC

d_gene: .
v_gene: TRBV18
abundance: few
j_gene: TRBJ1-1
CDR3aa: CASSPQGQPNTEAFF
CDR3nt: TGTGCCAGCTCACCACAAGGACAGCCGAACACTGAAGCTTTCTTT

d_gene: .
v_gene: TRBV20-1
abundance: many
j_gene: TRBJ2-1
CDR3aa: CSASPHSYNEQFF
CDR3nt: TGCAGTGCTAGCCCCCACTCCTACAATGAGCAGTTCTTC

d_gene: TRBD2
v_gene: TRBV5-4
abundance: many
j_gene: TRBJ2-7
CDR3aa: CASSLPGGAHYEQYF
CDR3nt: TGTGCCAGCAGCTTGCCCGGGGGGGCCCACTACGAGCAGTACTTC

d_gene: .
v_gene: TRBV7-8
abundance: many
j_gene: TRBJ1-1
CDR3aa: CASSRKNTEAFF
CDR3nt: TGTGCCAGCAGCCGAAAAAACACTGAAGCTTTCTTT

d_gene: .
v_gene: TRBV7-2
abundance: few
j_gene: TRBJ2-3
CDR3aa: CASKEGVTQYF
CDR3nt: TGTGCCAGTAAGGAGGGAGTTACGCAGTATTTT

d_gene: .
v_gene: TRBV7-2
abundance: many
j_gene: TRBJ2-4
CDR3aa: CASSSRASKNIQYF
CDR3nt: TGTGCCAGCAGCTCTCGGGCGTCCAAAAACATTCAGTACTTC

d_gene: .
v_gene: TRBV6-1
abundance: .
j_gene: TRBJ1-4
CDR3aa: CATSGGGGKSEKLFF
CDR3nt: TGTGCCACCTCCGGCGGTGGGGGGAAGAGTGAAAAACTGTTTTTT

d_gene: TRBD1
v_gene: TRBV5-1
abundance: .
j_gene: TRBJ2-4
CDR3aa: CASSRGTGGTQNIQYF
CDR3nt: TGCGCCAGCAGCCGCGGGACAGGGGGCACCCAAAACATTCAGTACTTC

d_gene: TRBD1
v_gene: TRBV7-6
abundance: .
j_gene: TRBJ1-1
CDR3aa: CASSSGTGGAFF
CDR3nt: TGTGCCAGCAGCTCCGGGACAGGTGGGGCTTTCTTT

d_gene: TRBD1
v_gene: TRBV14
abundance: .
j_gene: TRBJ1-1
CDR3aa: CASSGRGQGAYTEAFF
CDR3nt: TGTGCCAGCAGCGGACGAGGACAGGGGGCCTACACTGAAGCTTTCTTT

d_gene: TRBD1
v_gene: TRBV5-1
abundance: many
j_gene: TRBJ2-2
CDR3aa: CASSLIGTGGSTGELFF
CDR3nt: TGCGCCAGCAGCTTAATCGGGACAGGGGGCAGCACCGGGGAGCTGTTTTTT

d_gene: .
v_gene: TRBV12-3/TRBV12-4
abundance: many
j_gene: TRBJ2-6
CDR3aa: CASRDSGANVLTF
CDR3nt: TGTGCCAGCAGGGACTCTGGGGCCAACGTCCTGACTTTC

d_gene: TRBD1
v_gene: TRBV5-1
abundance: many
j_gene: TRBJ1-4
CDR3aa: CASSPNRGGEKLFF
CDR3nt: TGCGCCAGCAGCCCGAACAGGGGTGGTGAAAAACTGTTTTTT

d_gene: TRBD2
v_gene: TRBV20-1
abundance: .
j_gene: TRBJ2-1
CDR3aa: CSVGHGGDFYNEQFF
CDR3nt: TGCAGTGTGGGCCACGGGGGGGACTTTTACAATGAGCAGTTCTTC

d_gene: .
v_gene: TRBV20-1
abundance: few
j_gene: TRBJ2-6
CDR3aa: CSARDGASSGANVLTF
CDR3nt: TGCAGTGCTAGAGATGGGGCGAGCTCTGGGGCCAACGTCCTGACTTTC

d_gene: .
v_gene: TRBV5-1
abundance: many
j_gene: TRBJ2-5
CDR3aa: CASRWGQETQYF
CDR3nt: TGCGCCAGCAGATGGGGGCAAGAGACCCAGTACTTC